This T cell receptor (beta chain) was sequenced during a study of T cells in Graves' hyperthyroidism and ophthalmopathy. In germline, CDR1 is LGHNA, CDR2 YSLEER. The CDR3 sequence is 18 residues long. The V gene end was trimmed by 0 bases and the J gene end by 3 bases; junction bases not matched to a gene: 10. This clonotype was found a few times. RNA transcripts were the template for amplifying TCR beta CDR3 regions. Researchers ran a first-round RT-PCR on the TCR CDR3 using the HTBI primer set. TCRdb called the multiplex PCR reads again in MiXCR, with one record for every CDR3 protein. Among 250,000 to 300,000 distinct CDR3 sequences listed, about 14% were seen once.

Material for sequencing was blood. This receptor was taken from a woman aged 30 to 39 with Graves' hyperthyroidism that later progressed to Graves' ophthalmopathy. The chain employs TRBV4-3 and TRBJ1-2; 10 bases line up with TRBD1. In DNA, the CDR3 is TGCGCCAGCAGCCAAGAGTTGTCGGGACAGGGGTTGTACTATGGCTACACCTTC. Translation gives CASSQELSGQGLYYGYTF.